The clone carrying this T cell receptor beta chain has a handful of counts. This record comes from a study of control samples from healthy donors and cancer patients. Only in-frame clones appear in the TCRdb table, and some are missing; sequencing was by immunoSEQ multiplex PCR. In the table there are 35,000 to 55,000 clones, more than 70% of which are singletons. Deletions cut 1 base from V and 3 bases from J, with 16 bases between. There are 17 residues in the CDR3. Looked up from germline, CDR1 is LGHDT and CDR2 is YNNKEL (reference sequence). Sequenced: PBMCs. The rearrangement links TRBV3-1 (or the pseudogene TRBV3-2) to TRBJ1-5, with D possibly matching TRBD1 (6 bases). The sequence came from a woman aged 60-70 years with lung cancer. The chain's CDR3 is CASSQAFQGGVNQPQHF. CDR3 sequence (DNA): TGTGCCAGCAGCCAAGCATTTCAAGGGGGGGTCAATCAGCCCCAGCATTTT.